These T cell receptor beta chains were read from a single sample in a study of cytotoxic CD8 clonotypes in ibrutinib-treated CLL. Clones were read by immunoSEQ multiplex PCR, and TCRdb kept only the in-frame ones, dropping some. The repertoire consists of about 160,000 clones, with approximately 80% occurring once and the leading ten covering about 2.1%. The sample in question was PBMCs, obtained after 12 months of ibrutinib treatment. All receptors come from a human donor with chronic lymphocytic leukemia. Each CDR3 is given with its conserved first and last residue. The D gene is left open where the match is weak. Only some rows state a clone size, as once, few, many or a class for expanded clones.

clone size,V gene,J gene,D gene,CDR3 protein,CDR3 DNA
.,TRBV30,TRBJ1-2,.,CAWTLPGRGDGYTF,TGTGCCTGGACCTTACCGGGACGGGGCGACGGCTACACCTTC
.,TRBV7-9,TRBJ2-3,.,CASSPTRFAATDTQYF,TGTGCCAGCAGCCCAACTAGGTTTGCGGCCACAGATACGCAGTATTTT
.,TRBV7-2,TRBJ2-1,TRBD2,CASSSTTSGGIEQFF,TGTGCCAGCAGCTCTACTACTAGCGGGGGGATTGAGCAGTTCTTC
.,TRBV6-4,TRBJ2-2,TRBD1,CASSRQGATNTGELFF,TGTGCCAGCAGCCGACAGGGGGCGACGAACACCGGGGAGCTGTTTTTT
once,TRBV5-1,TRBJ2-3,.,CASSQGHTDTQYF,TGCGCCAGCAGCCAGGGTCACACAGATACGCAGTATTTT
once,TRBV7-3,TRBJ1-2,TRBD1,CASSGTGGLGYTF,TGTGCCAGCAGCGGGACAGGGGGCCTTGGCTACACCTTC
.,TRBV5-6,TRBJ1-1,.,CASSSLQLKKAFF,TGTGCCAGCAGCTCACTTCAGCTCAAAAAAGCTTTCTTT
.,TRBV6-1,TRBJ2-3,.,CASSVRRGATDTQYF,TGTGCCAGCAGTGTACGCAGGGGGGCCACAGATACGCAGTATTTT
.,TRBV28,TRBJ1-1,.,CASSPQGGAEAFF,TGTGCCAGCAGTCCCCAGGGAGGCGCTGAAGCTTTCTTT
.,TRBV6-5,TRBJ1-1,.,CASSPNGQKNTEAFF,TGTGCCAGCAGTCCTAACGGACAGAAGAACACTGAAGCTTTCTTT
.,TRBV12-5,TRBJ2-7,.,CASGLVPSFTDYEQYF,TGTGCTAGTGGTTTGGTACCTAGTTTCACAGACTACGAGCAGTACTTC
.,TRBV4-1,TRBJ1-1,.,CASRGPLKATEAFF,TGCGCCAGCAGGGGACCCCTAAAGGCGACTGAAGCTTTCTTT
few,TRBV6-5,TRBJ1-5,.,CASSSNIYSNQPQHF,TGTGCCAGCAGTTCTAACATCTATAGCAATCAGCCCCAGCATTTT
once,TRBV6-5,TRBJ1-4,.,CASRLGEKLFF,TGTGCCAGCAGGCTAGGAGAAAAACTGTTTTTT
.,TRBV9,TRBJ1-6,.,CASSRDVLNSPLHF,TGTGCCAGCAGTCGAGACGTTCTAAATTCACCCCTCCACTTT
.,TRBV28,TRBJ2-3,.,CASSLRVEDTQYF,TGTGCCAGCAGTTTAAGGGTAGAAGATACGCAGTATTTT
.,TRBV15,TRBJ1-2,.,CATSRDTTGGYTF,TGTGCCACCAGCAGAGATACAACGGGTGGCTACACCTTC
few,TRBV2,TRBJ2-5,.,CASVRRTVQETQYF,TGTGCCAGCGTGCGGCGGACAGTTCAAGAGACCCAGTACTTC
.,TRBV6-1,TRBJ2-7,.,CASSGQRLASYEQYF,TGTGCCAGCAGTGGTCAGCGTCTTGCTTCCTACGAGCAGTACTTC
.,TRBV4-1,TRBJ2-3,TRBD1,CASSQVARQGADTQYF,TGCGCCAGCAGCCAAGTGGCGAGGCAGGGGGCAGATACGCAGTATTTT
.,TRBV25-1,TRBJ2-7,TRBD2,CASSTASGAAIYEQYF,TGTGCCAGCAGTACCGCGAGCGGGGCGGCGATCTACGAGCAGTACTTC
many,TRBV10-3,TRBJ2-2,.,CAISDLAATGELFF,TGTGCCATCAGTGATTTAGCCGCCACCGGGGAGCTGTTTTTT
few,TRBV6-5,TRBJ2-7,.,CASSSLAGSSYEQYF,TGTGCCAGCAGTTCCCTGGCGGGTTCGAGCTACGAGCAGTACTTC
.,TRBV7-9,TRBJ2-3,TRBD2,CASSFRRGVADTQYF,TGTGCCAGCAGCTTCCGGCGGGGGGTGGCAGATACGCAGTATTTT
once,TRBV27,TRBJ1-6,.,CASGNGGNNSPLHF,TGTGCCAGCGGGAACGGGGGGAATAATTCACCCCTCCACTTT
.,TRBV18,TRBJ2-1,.,CASSLKGGNEQFF,TGTGCCAGCTCACTCAAGGGGGGGAATGAGCAGTTCTTC
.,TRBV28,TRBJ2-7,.,CASLPGGTSYEQYF,TGTGCCAGCCTTCCTGGCGGGACCTCCTACGAGCAGTACTTC
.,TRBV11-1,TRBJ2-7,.,CASSTWTGGGEQYF,TGTGCCAGCAGCACCTGGACAGGAGGGGGCGAGCAGTACTTC
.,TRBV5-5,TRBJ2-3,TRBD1,CASSWDSSTDTQYF,TGTGCCAGCAGCTGGGACAGCAGCACAGATACGCAGTATTTT
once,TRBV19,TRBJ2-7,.,CASSAPGGRYEQYF,TGTGCCAGTAGTGCCCCCGGAGGGCGGTACGAGCAGTACTTC
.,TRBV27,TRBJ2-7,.,CASSLDQGYEQYF,TGTGCCAGCAGTTTAGATCAGGGCTACGAGCAGTACTTC
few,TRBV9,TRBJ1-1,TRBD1,CASSPGGGAGTEAFF,TGTGCCAGCAGCCCAGGAGGGGGCGCGGGCACTGAAGCTTTCTTT
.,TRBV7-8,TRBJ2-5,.,CASSFIQSKETQYF,TGTGCCAGCAGCTTCATACAGAGTAAAGAGACCCAGTACTTC
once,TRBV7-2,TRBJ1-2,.,CAVTPDYGYTF,TGTGCCGTGACTCCGGACTATGGCTACACCTTC
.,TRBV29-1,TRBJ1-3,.,CSVRGSGNTIYF,TGCAGCGTTCGAGGCTCTGGAAACACCATATATTTT
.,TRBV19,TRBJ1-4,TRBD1,CATQKAGQSNEKLFF,TGTGCCACCCAAAAAGCGGGACAGTCAAATGAAAAACTGTTTTTT
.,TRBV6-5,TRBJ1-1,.,CASSSALNTEAFF,TGTGCCAGCAGTTCCGCACTGAACACTGAAGCTTTCTTT
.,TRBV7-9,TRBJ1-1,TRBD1,CASSENRGNTEAFF,TGTGCCAGCAGCGAAAACAGGGGTAACACTGAAGCTTTCTTT
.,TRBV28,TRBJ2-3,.,CASSPTRGPTDTQYF,TGTGCCAGCAGTCCAACAAGAGGCCCTACAGATACGCAGTATTTT
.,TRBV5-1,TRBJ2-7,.,CASSWQTRTYEQYF,TGCGCCAGCAGCTGGCAAACTCGGACCTACGAGCAGTACTTC
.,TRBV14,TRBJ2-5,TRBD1,CASSTAGTGGLPGSETQYF,TGTGCCAGCAGCACGGCCGGGACAGGGGGTTTACCTGGTTCAGAGACCCAGTACTTC
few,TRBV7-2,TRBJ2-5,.,CASRKGETQYF,TGTGCCAGCAGAAAGGGAGAGACCCAGTACTTC
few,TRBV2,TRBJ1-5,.,CASSAFGGGTSNQPQHF,TGTGCCAGCAGCGCCTTCGGTGGGGGGACAAGCAATCAGCCCCAGCATTTT
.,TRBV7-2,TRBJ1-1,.,CASSLQGTANTEAFF,TGTGCCAGCAGCTTACAGGGGACGGCGAACACTGAAGCTTTCTTT
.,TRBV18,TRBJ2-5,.,CASSSQETQYF,TGTGCCAGCTCATCCCAAGAGACCCAGTACTTC
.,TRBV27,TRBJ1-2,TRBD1,CASSSRGQGVLLYGYTF,TGTGCCAGCAGCTCGAGGGGGCAGGGGGTCTTGTTGTATGGCTACACCTTC
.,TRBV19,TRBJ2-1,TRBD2,CASSPTSGTDNEQFF,TGTGCCAGTAGCCCGACTAGCGGGACAGACAATGAGCAGTTCTTC
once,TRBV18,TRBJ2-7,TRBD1,CASSVIGQGITYEQYF,TGTGCCAGCTCTGTCATCGGACAGGGGATAACCTACGAGCAGTACTTC
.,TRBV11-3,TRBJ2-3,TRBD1,CASSPRTGAGADTQYF,TGTGCCAGCAGCCCTAGGACAGGCGCGGGCGCAGATACGCAGTATTTT
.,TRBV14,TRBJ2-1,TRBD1,CASSQDRGQVINEQFF,TGTGCCAGCAGCCAAGATCGAGGACAGGTGATCAATGAGCAGTTCTTC
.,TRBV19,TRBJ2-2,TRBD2,CATVEQGAGTTGELFF,TGTGCCACCGTAGAGCAAGGAGCGGGGACCACCGGGGAGCTGTTTTTT
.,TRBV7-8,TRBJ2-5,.,CASSLQRGSLARDQYF,TGTGCCAGCAGCCTCCAAAGGGGGAGCTTGGCGAGGGACCAGTACTTC